These 3 T cell receptor beta chains were all obtained from the same sample, sequenced in a study of cytotoxic CD8 clonotypes in ibrutinib-treated CLL. Method: immunoSEQ multiplex PCR; TCRdb's copy keeps in-frame clones and lacks some. Of nearly 300,000 clones listed, about 72% are singletons. The input for sequencing was PBMCs, taken at disease progression, from a patient treated with ibrutinib. Source of these receptors: a human donor with chronic lymphocytic leukemia.

The chain couples TRBV5-1 to TRBJ2-1; D may match TRBD1 or TRBD2 (5 bases each). V was clipped by 4 bases and J by 7 bases, with 15 bases between them. The germline V gene encodes CDR1 SGHRS and CDR2 YFSETQ. The CDR3 runs 14 residues. The chain's CDR3 is CASSRLGTLNEQFF. DNA for the CDR3: TGCGCCAGCAGCCGATTGGGGACGCTGAATGAGCAGTTCTTC.

The chain uses TRBV4-1 and TRBJ2-1, with D possibly TRBD2 on 5 matching bases. Trimming removed 3 bases from V and 5 bases from J, with 11 bases in between. Germline V lookup: CDR1 MGHRA, CDR2 YSYEKL. The CDR3 runs 14 residues. CDR3 sequence reads: CASSHILLDNEQFF. CDR3 nucleotide sequence: TGCGCCAGCAGCCATATCCTACTAGACAATGAGCAGTTCTTC.

This chain uses TRBV6-5 with TRBJ1-1; tentatively, D is TRBD1 (5 bases). The CDR3 extends over 13 amino acids. Germline CDR1 and CDR2: MNHEY and SVGAGI. Between the trimmed V and J ends, which lost 5 bases and 6 bases, there was a span of 13 bases. CDR3 coding DNA: TGTGCCAGCAGTCCGGGACGTAGACCTGAAGCTTTCTTT. Its translation: CASSPGRRPEAFF.